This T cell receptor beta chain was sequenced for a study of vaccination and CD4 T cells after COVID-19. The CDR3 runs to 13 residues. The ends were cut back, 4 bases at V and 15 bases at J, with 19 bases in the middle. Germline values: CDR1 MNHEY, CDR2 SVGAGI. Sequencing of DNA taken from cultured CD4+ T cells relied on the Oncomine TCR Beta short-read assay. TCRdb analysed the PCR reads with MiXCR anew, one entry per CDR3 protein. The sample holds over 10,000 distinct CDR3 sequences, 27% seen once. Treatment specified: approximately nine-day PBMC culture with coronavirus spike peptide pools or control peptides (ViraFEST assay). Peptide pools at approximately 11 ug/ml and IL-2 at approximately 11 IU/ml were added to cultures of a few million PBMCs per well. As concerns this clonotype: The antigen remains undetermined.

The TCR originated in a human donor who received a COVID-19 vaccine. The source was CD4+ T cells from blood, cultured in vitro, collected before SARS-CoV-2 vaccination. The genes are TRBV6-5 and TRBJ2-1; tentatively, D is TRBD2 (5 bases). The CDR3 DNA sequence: TGTGCCAGCAGTTCAAACTCCCGGACGGCGGGGTTCTTC. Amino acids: CASSSNSRTAGFF.